These 32 T cell receptor beta chains came from one sample sequenced in a study of blood T cell repertoires in COVID-19. The table came from immunoSEQ multiplex PCR; TCRdb's copy has only in-frame clones and leaves some out. The table records roughly 50,000 clones, 84% of them present only once. The sample taken for sequencing was peripheral blood. Receptors were obtained from a middle-aged man with acute or convalescent COVID-19.

The V and J genes are TRBV7-8 and TRBJ1-2, with D tentatively TRBD1 (6 bases). Deletions cut 5 bases from V and 2 bases from J, with 12 bases between. The CDR3 runs to 14 residues. The germline V gene has CDR1 SGHVS and CDR2 FQNEAQ. This CDR3 is CASSTSTGNYGYTF. CDR3 bases: TGTGCCAGCAGCACGTCAACAGGGAACTATGGCTACACCTTC. Variable domain in full (rest from reference TRBV7-8 and TRBJ1-2): GAGVSQSPRYKVAKRGQDVALRCDPISGHVSLFWYQQALGQGPEFLTYFQNEAQLDKSGLPSDRFFAERPEGSVSTLKIQRTQQEDSAVYLCASSTSTGNYGYTFGSGTRLTVV.

About this clone itself: The sample contains more than one DNA sequence encoding this CDR3. The chain employs TRBV7-9 and TRBJ2-7, with D perhaps TRBD1 (5 bases). The germline CDR1 and CDR2 sequences are SEHNR and FQNEAQ (reference sequence). This CDR3 region has 13 residues. The V gene lost 4 bases and the J gene lost 2 bases, with 9 bases spanning the gap. CDR3: CASSSGRAYEQYF. CDR3 sequence (DNA): TGTGCCAGCAGCTCCGGCAGGGCCTACGAGCAGTACTTC.

The chain joins TRBV4-1 to TRBJ2-7; D call uncertain. Germline V CDR1 and CDR2: MGHRA, YSYEKL. The V gene lost 0 bases and the J gene lost 8 bases, with 11 bases spanning the gap. CDR3 size: 13 residues. CDR3 in DNA: TGCGCCAGCAGCCAAGAGGGCCACGATCAGCAGTACTTC. Translation: CASSQEGHDQQYF.

About this clone: Other nucleotide sequences in the sample specify the same CDR3. The chain recombines TRBV30 with TRBJ2-7, with D perhaps matching TRBD1 (7 bases). The length of the CDR3 is 14 residues. The V end was cut by 0 bases, the J end by 3 bases, with 12 bases between. Germline lookup yields CDR1 GTSNPN and CDR2 SVGIG (reference sequence). The CDR3 region is CAWSVSQGGYEQYF. The CDR3 region has the DNA TGTGCCTGGAGTGTAAGTCAGGGGGGCTACGAGCAGTACTTC.

This chain uses TRBV5-4 with TRBJ2-1; D is perhaps TRBD2 (6 bases). Germline assignment: CDR1 SGHNT and CDR2 YYREEE (reference sequence). The CDR3 extends over 17 amino acids. V shed 4 bases and J shed 1 base, with 18 bases lying between them. The CDR3 DNA reads TGTGCCAGCAGCCCGTGGAGGGGAGAAGGGTCCTACAATGAGCAGTTCTTC. This codes for CASSPWRGEGSYNEQFF.

V gene TRBV19 combines with J gene TRBJ2-3; TRBD2 matches at 7 bases. This CDR3 region has 13 residues. The V gene end was trimmed by 5 bases and the J gene end by 4 bases; junction bases not matched to a gene: 3. From germline, CDR1 is LNHDA and CDR2 SQIVND (reference sequence). CDR3 amino acids: CASSGAGADTQYF. The CDR3 DNA reads TGTGCCAGTAGTGGGGCGGGGGCAGATACGCAGTATTTT.

The chain links TRBV3-1 (or the pseudogene TRBV3-2) to TRBJ1-1, with D unresolved. Germline loops: CDR1 LGHDT, CDR2 YNNKEL (reference sequence). This CDR3 spans 16 amino acids. V shed 6 bases and J shed 1 base, with 18 bases lying between them. The CDR3 reads CASRPDTVGRNTEAFF. The DNA for the CDR3 is TGTGCCAGCAGACCTGACACGGTCGGCAGGAACACTGAAGCTTTCTTT.

This rearrangement joins TRBV11-2 to TRBJ2-7, with 10 nucleotides matching TRBD1. In germline, CDR1 is SGHAT, CDR2 FQNNGV. This CDR3 has 14 amino acids. V lost 11 bases to trimming and J lost 7 bases; unmatched junction nucleotides: 14. Written as DNA, the CDR3 is TGTGCCGGCCGTATTGGAGACAGGGGGCAAGAGCAGTACTTC. Amino acid sequence: CAGRIGDRGQEQYF.

This rearrangement joins TRBV28 to TRBJ1-3; 9 nucleotides align to TRBD1. The CDR3 has 13 amino acids. The trim removed 5 bases at V and 7 bases at J, leaving 3 bases unmatched. Germline values: CDR1 MDHEN, CDR2 SYDVKM. The DNA for the CDR3 is TGTGCCAGCAGTAAAGGGACAGGGAACACCATATATTTT. Its translation: CASSKGTGNTIYF. The variable domain in full, completed from reference TRBV28 and TRBJ1-3, reads DVKVTQSSRYLVKRTGEKVFLECVQDMDHENMFWYRQDPGLGLRLIYFSYDVKMKEKGDIPEGYSVSREKKERFSLILESASTNQTSMYLCASSKGTGNTIYFGEGSWLTVV.

V and J are TRBV3-1 (or the pseudogene TRBV3-2) and TRBJ1-1; D is unresolved. Germline loops: CDR1 LGHDT, CDR2 YNNKEL (reference sequence). This CDR3 has 12 residues. Trimming cost V 4 bases and J 6 bases, with 9 bases left between them. The CDR3 protein is CASSRAPSEAFF. The CDR3 region has the DNA TGTGCCAGCAGCCGAGCACCATCTGAAGCTTTCTTT.

The V gene is TRBV4-1, the J gene TRBJ1-1; D is perhaps TRBD1 (6 bases). The ends were cut back, 4 bases at V and 8 bases at J, with 14 bases in the middle. The CDR3 is made up of 13 amino acids. Looked up from germline, CDR1 is MGHRA and CDR2 is YSYEKL. The CDR3 DNA is TGCGCCAGCAGCCTGCAGGGGACGGGAGAAGCTTTCTTT. This translates into CASSLQGTGEAFF.

The chain joins TRBV28 to TRBJ1-4; TRBD1 aligns across 10 bases. V gave up 4 bases and J gave up 2 bases; unmatched junction bases: 4. The CDR3 consists of 16 residues. CDR1 and CDR2 (germline): MDHEN, SYDVKM. The CDR3 loop reads CASSSGTGVTNEKLFF. Written as DNA, the CDR3 is TGTGCCAGCAGTTCCGGGACAGGGGTTACTAATGAAAAACTGTTTTTT.

This clone has more than one count but fewer than ten. The chain links TRBV5-1 to TRBJ2-3, with D possibly being TRBD1 (6 bases). Germline CDR1 is SGHRS and CDR2 is YFSETQ. There are 16 residues in the CDR3. V lost 3 bases to trimming and J lost 0 bases, with 14 bases between them. The CDR3 DNA reads TGCGCCAGCAGCTCGACGGGACACATTAGCACAGATACGCAGTATTTT. Amino acids: CASSSTGHISTDTQYF.

The chain links TRBV19 to TRBJ1-6; 8 bases fit TRBD1. The junction had 1 base not matched to a gene; V was cut back by 8 bases and J by 1 base. CDR1 is LNHDA and CDR2 is SQIVND in the germline V gene (reference sequence). This CDR3 spans 14 amino acids. For the CDR3, the DNA is TGTGCCAGTCAGGGGGCGTCCTATAATTCACCCCTCCACTTT. Its translation: CASQGASYNSPLHF.

The genes are TRBV4-2 and TRBJ2-3, with 8 bases identical to TRBD1. V lost 1 base to trimming and J lost 4 bases; unmatched junction nucleotides: 7. The germline V gene has CDR1 LGHNA and CDR2 YNFKEQ. The CDR3 consists of 16 residues. CDR3 coding DNA: TGTGCCAGCAGCCAAGGAGGTCAGGGGGCTGCAGATACGCAGTATTTT. Its translation is CASSQGGQGAADTQYF.

This clone has a handful of counts. The chain couples TRBV5-1 to TRBJ1-1; tentatively, D is TRBD1 (5 bases). The CDR3 loop spans 12 amino acids. V shed 3 bases and J shed 3 bases, with 6 bases lying between them. From germline, CDR1 is SGHRS and CDR2 YFSETQ. CDR3 amino acids: CASSWGDTEAFF. CDR3 DNA: TGCGCCAGCAGCTGGGGCGACACTGAAGCTTTCTTT.

V gene TRBV19 combines with J gene TRBJ1-4; 7 nucleotides match TRBD1. Germline V gene data show CDR1 as LNHDA and CDR2 as SQIVND (reference sequence). With V trimmed by 6 bases and J by 6 bases, 7 bases remained unmatched. The CDR3 runs 14 residues. This CDR3 is CASSKQGLDEKLFF. DNA of the CDR3: TGTGCCAGTAGCAAACAGGGGTTGGATGAAAAACTGTTTTTT.

The V gene is TRBV4-1, the J gene TRBJ1-1; 7 bases match TRBD1. Unmatched junction bases numbered 2, after V lost 4 bases and J lost 0 bases. The CDR3 is 14 residues long. CDR1 is MGHRA and CDR2 is YSYEKL in the germline V gene. The DNA of the CDR3 is TGCGCCAGCAGCCCGGGACAGCTGAACACTGAAGCTTTCTTT. Its protein product is CASSPGQLNTEAFF.

This clone was recorded only once. V is TRBV10-3 and J is TRBJ1-1; D may be TRBD1 (5 bases). CDR1 and CDR2 (germline): ENHRY, SYGVKD. Trimming took 6 bases from V and 1 from J, leaving 18 bases between them. The CDR3 spans 16 residues. CDR3 in DNA: TGTGCCATCAGACCCGGGGGGGAAGGGAGGAACACTGAAGCTTTCTTT. Translated, it gives CAIRPGGEGRNTEAFF.

The rearrangement uses TRBV5-1 and TRBJ1-1; D uncertain. Trimming removed 6 bases from V and 8 bases from J, with 17 bases in between. Germline loops: CDR1 SGHRS, CDR2 YFSETQ. This CDR3 is built from 13 residues. In DNA, the CDR3 is TGCGCCAGCACCATGGAGGGCAGTCACGAAGCTTTCTTT. Its protein product is CASTMEGSHEAFF.

The genes are TRBV6-5 and TRBJ2-1, with TRBD2 as a possible D gene (6 bases). Per germline, CDR1 MNHEY and CDR2 SVGAGI. Trimming removed 6 bases at V and 5 bases at J, with 11 bases between. The CDR3 runs to 13 residues. The CDR3 coding sequence is TGTGCCAGCAGCCTAGCGAGGGACAATGAGCAGTTCTTC. Its translation is CASSLARDNEQFF.

The CDR3 nucleotides read TGTGCCAGCAGCTTAGAGCCAGGGTCTAACTATGGCTACACCTTC. It encodes CASSLEPGSNYGYTF. The chain recombines TRBV7-8 with TRBJ1-2; D might be TRBD1 (5 bases). CDR3 length: 15 amino acids. Germline V CDR1 and CDR2: SGHVS, FQNEAQ. V was shortened by 1 base and J by 0 bases, with 9 bases between the two germline ends.

The chain links TRBV2 to TRBJ1-2; a weak D match, TRBD1 (6 bases). Trimming shortened V by 5 bases and J by 4 bases, and 11 bases separated the two germline ends. The CDR3 length is 13 residues. Germline CDR1 SNHLY, CDR2 FYNNEI. CDR3: CASSSQGTYGYTF. The CDR3 nucleotides read TGTGCCAGCAGTTCACAGGGTACCTATGGCTACACCTTC. Complete variable domain (other parts from reference TRBV2 and TRBJ1-2): EPEVTQTPSHQVTQMGQEVILRCVPISNHLYFYWYRQILGQKVEFLVSFYNNEISEKSEIFDDQFSVERPDGSNFTLKIRSTKLEDSAMYFCASSSQGTYGYTFGSGTRLTVV.

This sequence joins TRBV7-8 and TRBJ2-3; 7 bases line up with TRBD2. This CDR3 region has 14 residues. Germline lookup yields CDR1 SGHVS and CDR2 FQNEAQ. J gave up 1 base and V 3 bases, and 1 base lay outside the gene matches. For the CDR3, the DNA is TGTGCCAGCAGCTTCCGGGGGGGCACAGATACGCAGTATTTT. This gives the protein CASSFRGGTDTQYF.

The chain has TRBV27 and TRBJ2-2; D is undetermined. V lost 5 bases, J lost 1 base, and 17 bases lay in between. Per germline, CDR1 MNHEY and CDR2 SMNVEV (reference sequence). The CDR3 is made up of 17 amino acids. The CDR3 loop reads CASSLRPLNLNTGELFF. The CDR3 bases are TGTGCCAGCAGTCTTCGCCCCTTGAACTTGAACACCGGGGAGCTGTTTTTT.

This chain joins TRBV27 and TRBJ2-7; maybe TRBD1 (5 bases). The CDR3 contains 16 residues. The germline gives CDR1 MNHEY, CDR2 SMNVEV (reference sequence). The V end was cut by 0 bases, the J end by 2 bases, with 14 bases between. Here the CDR3 reads CASSLSQGFRAYEQYF. The DNA for the CDR3 is TGTGCCAGCAGTTTATCTCAGGGCTTTAGGGCCTACGAGCAGTACTTC.

The gene calls are TRBV5-1 and TRBJ1-4; a possible D gene is TRBD1 (6 bases). Germline V lookup: CDR1 SGHRS, CDR2 YFSETQ. The CDR3 is 16 amino acids. V dropped 4 bases and J dropped 1 base, with 14 bases sitting between them. The CDR3 DNA follows: TGCGCCAGCAGCGTGGGCCGGGGACAAACTAATGAAAAACTGTTTTTT. It yields the protein CASSVGRGQTNEKLFF.

This clone has just a few counts. V and J are TRBV6-1 and TRBJ2-7, with 7 positions matching TRBD1. Germline V lookup: CDR1 MNHNS, CDR2 SASEGT. J lost 0 bases, V lost 2 bases, and 7 bases had no gene match. This CDR3 contains 16 residues. In nucleotides, the CDR3 is TGTGCCAGCAGTGAAAGGGGGCGGTTGACCTCCTACGAGCAGTACTTC. Translation: CASSERGRLTSYEQYF.

The J gene is TRBJ1-3, the V gene TRBV5-6; a weak D match, TRBD1 (5 bases). Germline CDR1 reads SGHDT; CDR2 reads YYEEEE. The CDR3 spans 14 residues. Trimming cost V 4 bases and J 4 bases, with 12 bases left between them. The CDR3 sequence: CASSRKGSGNTIYF. DNA of the CDR3: TGTGCCAGCAGCCGCAAGGGGTCAGGAAACACCATATATTTT.

The chain employs TRBV6-5 and TRBJ1-1; D is perhaps TRBD1 (6 bases). Trimming took 6 bases from V and 7 from J, leaving 9 bases between them. This CDR3 has 11 residues. The germline V gene encodes CDR1 MNHEY and CDR2 SVGAGI. The CDR3 nucleotides read TGTGCCAGCAGGTGGACAGTTGAAGCTTTCTTT. Translation: CASRWTVEAFF.

The chain recombines TRBV24-1 with TRBJ2-7; 9 bases are a match to TRBD2. V lost 2 bases to trimming and J lost 2 bases; unmatched junction nucleotides: 3. Germline V gene lookup returns CDR1 KGHDR and CDR2 SFDVKD. The CDR3 runs to 15 residues. DNA of the CDR3: TGTGCCACCAGTGATTCGACTAGCGGTCCCTACGAGCAGTACTTC. It is translated as CATSDSTSGPYEQYF.

This clone came up a few times. V is TRBV5-1 and J is TRBJ1-5; D is ambiguous. CDR3 length: 14 amino acids. From germline, CDR1 is SGHRS and CDR2 YFSETQ. Trimming left V 2 bases short and J 6 bases short, with 12 bases between. The chain's CDR3 is CASSFGEGGQPQHF. DNA for the CDR3: TGCGCCAGCAGCTTTGGGGAGGGTGGTCAGCCCCAGCATTTT.